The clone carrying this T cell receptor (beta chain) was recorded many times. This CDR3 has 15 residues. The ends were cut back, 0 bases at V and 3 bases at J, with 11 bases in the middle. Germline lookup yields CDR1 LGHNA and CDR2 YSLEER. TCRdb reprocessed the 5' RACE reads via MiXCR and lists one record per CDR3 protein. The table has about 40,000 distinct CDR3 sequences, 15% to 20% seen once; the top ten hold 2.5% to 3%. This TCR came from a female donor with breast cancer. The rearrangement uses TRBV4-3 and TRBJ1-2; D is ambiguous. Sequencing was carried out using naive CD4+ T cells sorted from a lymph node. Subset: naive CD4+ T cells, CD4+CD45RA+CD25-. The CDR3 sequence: CASSQDWKTYYGYTF. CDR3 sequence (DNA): TGCGCCAGCAGCCAAGATTGGAAGACGTACTATGGCTACACCTTC.